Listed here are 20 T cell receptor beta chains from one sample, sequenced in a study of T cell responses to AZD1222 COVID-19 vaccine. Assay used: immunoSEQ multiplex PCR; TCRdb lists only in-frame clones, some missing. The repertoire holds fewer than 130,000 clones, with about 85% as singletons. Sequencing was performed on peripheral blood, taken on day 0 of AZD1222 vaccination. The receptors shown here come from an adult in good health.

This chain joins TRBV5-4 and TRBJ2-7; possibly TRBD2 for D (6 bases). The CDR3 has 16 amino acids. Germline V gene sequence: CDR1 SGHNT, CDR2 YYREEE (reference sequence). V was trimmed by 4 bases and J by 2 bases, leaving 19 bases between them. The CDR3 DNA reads TGTGCCAGCAGCCGGGGCACGGGAGAGGGACCCTACGAGCAGTACTTC. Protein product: CASSRGTGEGPYEQYF. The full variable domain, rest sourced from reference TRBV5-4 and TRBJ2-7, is ETGVTQSPTHLIKTRGQQVTLRCSSQSGHNTVSWYQQALGQGPQFIFQYYREEENGRGNFPPRFSGLQFPNYSSELNVNALELDDSALYLCASSRGTGEGPYEQYFGPGTRLTVT.

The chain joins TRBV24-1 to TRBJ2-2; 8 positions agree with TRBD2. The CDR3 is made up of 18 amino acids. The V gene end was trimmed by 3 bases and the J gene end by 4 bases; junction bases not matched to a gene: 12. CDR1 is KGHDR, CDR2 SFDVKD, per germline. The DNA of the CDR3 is TGTGCCACCAGTGATCTACCCGGCGGGGGGCGGGTCACCGGGGAGCTGTTTTTT. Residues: CATSDLPGGGRVTGELFF.

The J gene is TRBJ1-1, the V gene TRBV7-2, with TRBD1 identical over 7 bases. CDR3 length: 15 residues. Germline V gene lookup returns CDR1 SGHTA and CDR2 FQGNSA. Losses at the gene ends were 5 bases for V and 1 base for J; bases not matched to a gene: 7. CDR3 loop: CASSPRQGGNTEAFF. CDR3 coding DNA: TGTGCCAGCAGCCCCAGACAGGGCGGGAACACTGAAGCTTTCTTT.

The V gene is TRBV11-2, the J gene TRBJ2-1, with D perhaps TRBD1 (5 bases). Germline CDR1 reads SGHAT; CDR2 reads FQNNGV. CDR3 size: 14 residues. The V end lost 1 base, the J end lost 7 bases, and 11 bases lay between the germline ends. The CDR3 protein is CASSLGSPGNEQFF. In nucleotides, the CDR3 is TGTGCCAGCAGCTTAGGCTCCCCAGGGAATGAGCAGTTCTTC. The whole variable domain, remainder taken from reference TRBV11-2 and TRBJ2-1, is EAGVAQSPRYKIIEKRQSVAFWCNPISGHATLYWYQQILGQGPKLLIQFQNNGVVDDSQLPKDRFSAERLKGVDSTLKIQPAKLEDSAVYLCASSLGSPGNEQFFGPGTRLTVL.

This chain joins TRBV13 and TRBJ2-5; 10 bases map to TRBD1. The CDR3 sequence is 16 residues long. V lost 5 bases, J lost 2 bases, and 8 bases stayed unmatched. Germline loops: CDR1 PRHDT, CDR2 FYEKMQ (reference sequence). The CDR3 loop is CASSRLPGQGQETQYF. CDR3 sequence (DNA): TGTGCCAGCAGCCGTTTACCGGGACAGGGGCAAGAGACCCAGTACTTC.

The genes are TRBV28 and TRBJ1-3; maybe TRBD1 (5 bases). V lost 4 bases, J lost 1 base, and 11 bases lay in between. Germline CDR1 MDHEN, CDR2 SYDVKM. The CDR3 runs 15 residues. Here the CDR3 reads CASSSARASGNTIYF. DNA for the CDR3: TGTGCCAGCAGTTCCGCCAGGGCTTCTGGAAACACCATATATTTT. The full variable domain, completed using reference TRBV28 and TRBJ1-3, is DVKVTQSSRYLVKRTGEKVFLECVQDMDHENMFWYRQDPGLGLRLIYFSYDVKMKEKGDIPEGYSVSREKKERFSLILESASTNQTSMYLCASSSARASGNTIYFGEGSWLTVV.

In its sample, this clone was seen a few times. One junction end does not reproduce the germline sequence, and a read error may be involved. Here the CDR3 DNA reads TGTGCCAGCAGCCTAGCGGGGGGGGCCCTGGGCGAGCAGTACTTC. Its protein product is CASSLAGGALGEQYF. The chain recombines TRBV7-2 with TRBJ2-7; TRBD2 aligns across 12 bases. Per germline, CDR1 SGHTA and CDR2 FQGNSA. This CDR3 comprises 15 residues.

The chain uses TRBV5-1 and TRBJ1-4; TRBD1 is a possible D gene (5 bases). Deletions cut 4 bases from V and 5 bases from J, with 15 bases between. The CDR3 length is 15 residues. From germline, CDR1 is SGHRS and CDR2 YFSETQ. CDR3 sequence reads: CASSATGQANEKLFF. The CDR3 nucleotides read TGCGCCAGCAGCGCCACGGGGCAAGCCAATGAAAAACTGTTTTTT.

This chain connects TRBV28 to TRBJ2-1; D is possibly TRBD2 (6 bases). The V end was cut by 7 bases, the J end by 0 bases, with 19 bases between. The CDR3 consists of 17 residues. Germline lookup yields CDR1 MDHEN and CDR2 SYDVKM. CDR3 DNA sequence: TGTGCCAGCACCCTGAGAGCCCTAGCGAGCTCCTACAATGAGCAGTTCTTC. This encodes CASTLRALASSYNEQFF.

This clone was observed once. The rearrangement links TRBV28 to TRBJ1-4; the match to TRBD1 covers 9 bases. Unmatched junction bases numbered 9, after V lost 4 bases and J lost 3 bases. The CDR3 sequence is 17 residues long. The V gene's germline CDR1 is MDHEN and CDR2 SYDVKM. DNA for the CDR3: TGTGCCAGCAGTTATTCCGGGACAGGGAACCCTAATGAAAAACTGTTTTTT. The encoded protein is CASSYSGTGNPNEKLFF.

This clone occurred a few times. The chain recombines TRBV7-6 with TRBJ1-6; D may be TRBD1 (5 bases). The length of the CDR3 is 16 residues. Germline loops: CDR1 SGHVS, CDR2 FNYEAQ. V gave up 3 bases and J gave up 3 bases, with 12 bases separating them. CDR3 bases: TGTGCCAGCAGCTTTGGGGGAGGAAGCTATAATTCACCCCTCCACTTT. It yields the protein CASSFGGGSYNSPLHF. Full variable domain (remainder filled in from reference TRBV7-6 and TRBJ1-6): GAGVSQSPRYKVTKRGQDVALRCDPISGHVSLYWYRQALGQGPEFLTYFNYEAQQDKSGLPNDRFSAERPEGSISTLTIQRTEQRDSAMYRCASSFGGGSYNSPLHFGNGTRLTVT.

CDR3 coding DNA: TGCGCCAGCAGCCTCCTTCGGATCGGGACAGGGGGCATCAATACTAATGAAAAACTGTTTTTT. This encodes CASSLLRIGTGGINTNEKLFF. The chain is built from TRBV4-3 and TRBJ1-4, with TRBD1 matching over 12 bases. CDR3 length: 21 residues. Germline CDR1 LGHNA, CDR2 YSLEER. J was trimmed by 2 bases and V by 4 bases; bases with no gene match: 17.

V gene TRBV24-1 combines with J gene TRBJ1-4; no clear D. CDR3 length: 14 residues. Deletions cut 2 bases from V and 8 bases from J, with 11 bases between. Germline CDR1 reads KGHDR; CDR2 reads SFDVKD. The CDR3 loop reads CATSDSTQREKLFF. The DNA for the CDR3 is TGTGCCACCAGTGATTCGACACAGCGGGAAAAACTGTTTTTT.

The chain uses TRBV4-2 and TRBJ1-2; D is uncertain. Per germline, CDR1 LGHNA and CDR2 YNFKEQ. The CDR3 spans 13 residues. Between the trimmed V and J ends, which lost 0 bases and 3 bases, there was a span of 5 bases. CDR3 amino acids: CASSQDGDYGYTF. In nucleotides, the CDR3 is TGTGCCAGCAGCCAAGATGGAGACTATGGCTACACCTTC.

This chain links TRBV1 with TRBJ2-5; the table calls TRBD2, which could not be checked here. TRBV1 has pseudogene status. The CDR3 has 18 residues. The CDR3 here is CTSSQPARASGDQETQYF. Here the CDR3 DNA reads TGCACCAGCAGCCAACCCGCGAGGGCTAGCGGAGACCAAGAGACCCAGTACTTC.

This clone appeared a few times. Here the CDR3 reads CASSRRLYNYGYTF. The DNA of the CDR3 is TGTGCCAGCAGCCGGAGACTTTATAACTATGGCTACACCTTC. The chain employs TRBV7-9 and TRBJ1-2; D gene ambiguous. V was cut by 5 bases and J by 1 base, with 11 bases left in between. Germline V CDR1 and CDR2: SEHNR, FQNEAQ (reference sequence). The CDR3 is 14 amino acids.

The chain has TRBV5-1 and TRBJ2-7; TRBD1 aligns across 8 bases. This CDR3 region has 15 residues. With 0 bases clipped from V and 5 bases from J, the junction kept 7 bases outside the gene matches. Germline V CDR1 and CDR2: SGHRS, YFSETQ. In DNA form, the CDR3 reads TGCGCCAGCAGCTTGGGGACAGGGAATATGAACGAGCAGTACTTC. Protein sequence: CASSLGTGNMNEQYF.

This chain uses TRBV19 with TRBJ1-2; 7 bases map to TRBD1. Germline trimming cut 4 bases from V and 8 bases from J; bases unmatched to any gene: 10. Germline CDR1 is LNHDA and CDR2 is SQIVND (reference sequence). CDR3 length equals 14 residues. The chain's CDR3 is CASSTIQGNGGYTF. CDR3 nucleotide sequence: TGTGCCAGTAGTACTATACAGGGGAACGGCGGCTACACCTTC.

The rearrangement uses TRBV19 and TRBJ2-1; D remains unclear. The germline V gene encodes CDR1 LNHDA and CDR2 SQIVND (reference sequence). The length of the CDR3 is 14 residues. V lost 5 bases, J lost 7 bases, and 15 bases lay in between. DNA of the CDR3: TGTGCCAGTAGTGCTCAGGATGAAGGAAATGAGCAGTTCTTC. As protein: CASSAQDEGNEQFF.

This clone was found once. This chain's CDR3 is CASSWAMGRPGELFF. CDR3 DNA sequence: TGCGCCAGCAGCTGGGCCATGGGGCGCCCCGGGGAGCTGTTTTTT. V gene TRBV5-1 combines with J gene TRBJ2-2; D is possibly TRBD1 (5 bases). Germline CDR1 is SGHRS and CDR2 is YFSETQ. Trimming removed 3 bases at V and 6 bases at J, with 15 bases between. The CDR3 totals 15 residues.